This is a list of T cell receptor beta chains from one sample in a study of cytomegalovirus exposure and HLA in healthy donors. Using immunoSEQ multiplex PCR, the repertoire was profiled, and TCRdb retains in-frame clones only, with some absent. This sample has over 100,000 clones, with roughly 73% found just once. The sample consisted of PBMCs. The receptor source for this set is a male donor in good health and CMV-seronegative. The CDR3 runs from the conserved cysteine through the conserved F or W. A D gene is named only where the DNA matches it firmly. A row's size may be missing; if present it is once, few, many or a size class.

j_call: TRBJ1-6; v_call: TRBV10-3; d_call: -; clone_size: once; cdr3_nt: TGTGCCATCAGTGAGTCGGACAGATTCCCCCTCCACTTT; cdr3_aa: CAISESDRFPLHF
j_call: TRBJ1-6; v_call: TRBV6-5; d_call: -; clone_size: -; cdr3_nt: TGTGCCAGCAGTTACGGAGCCAGAAAAAATTCACCCCTCCACTTT; cdr3_aa: CASSYGARKNSPLHF
j_call: TRBJ1-2; v_call: TRBV5-1; d_call: TRBD1; clone_size: -; cdr3_nt: TGCGCCAGCAGCCCGGGACAGGGGACCGGCTACACCTTC; cdr3_aa: CASSPGQGTGYTF
j_call: TRBJ2-7; v_call: TRBV7-9; d_call: TRBD1; clone_size: -; cdr3_nt: TGTGCCAGCAGCCCCTACGTCGGGACAGGGGTCTTGTACGAGCAGTACTTC; cdr3_aa: CASSPYVGTGVLYEQYF
j_call: TRBJ1-3; v_call: TRBV15; d_call: TRBD1; clone_size: -; cdr3_nt: TGTGCCACCAGCAGGGGGGGACAGAACTCTGGAAACACCATATATTTT; cdr3_aa: CATSRGGQNSGNTIYF
j_call: TRBJ1-1; v_call: TRBV6-5; d_call: -; clone_size: -; cdr3_nt: TGTGCCAGCAGAGCCCGGGGACATTCGAACACTGAAGCTTTCTTT; cdr3_aa: CASRARGHSNTEAFF
j_call: TRBJ1-1; v_call: TRBV5-6; d_call: -; clone_size: -; cdr3_nt: TGTGCCAGCAGCCTGTCGTCTGAAGCTTTCTTT; cdr3_aa: CASSLSSEAFF
j_call: TRBJ1-6; v_call: TRBV2; d_call: TRBD1; clone_size: -; cdr3_nt: TGTGCCAGCAGGGGACAGGATCGATATAATTCACCCCTCCACTTT; cdr3_aa: CASRGQDRYNSPLHF
j_call: TRBJ2-3; v_call: TRBV6-1; d_call: -; clone_size: few; cdr3_nt: TGTGCCAGCAGTGAGGCGGGGGCAACAGATACGCAGTATTTT; cdr3_aa: CASSEAGATDTQYF
j_call: TRBJ2-7; v_call: TRBV4-1; d_call: -; clone_size: few; cdr3_nt: TGCGCCAGCAGCCAAGGGAGGGGGCTCTCCTACGAGCAGTACTTC; cdr3_aa: CASSQGRGLSYEQYF
j_call: TRBJ1-2; v_call: TRBV4-2; d_call: TRBD1; clone_size: few; cdr3_nt: TGTGCCAGCAGCCAAGAAGGGGACAGGGTGAGCGGCTACACCTTC; cdr3_aa: CASSQEGDRVSGYTF
j_call: TRBJ2-2; v_call: TRBV6-1; d_call: TRBD1; clone_size: -; cdr3_nt: TGTGCCAGCAGTGAGGGGACAGGGCCGACCGGGGAGCTGTTTTTT; cdr3_aa: CASSEGTGPTGELFF
j_call: TRBJ1-6; v_call: TRBV5-8; d_call: -; clone_size: -; cdr3_nt: TGTGCCAGCAGCCCTAACCGAGGCGGAGGAGGACCCCTCCACTTT; cdr3_aa: CASSPNRGGGGPLHF
j_call: TRBJ1-2; v_call: TRBV9; d_call: -; clone_size: -; cdr3_nt: TGTGCCAGCAGTAAATCAGGCTATGGCTACACCTTC; cdr3_aa: CASSKSGYGYTF
j_call: TRBJ1-2; v_call: TRBV10-1; d_call: TRBD1; clone_size: -; cdr3_nt: TGCGCCAGCAGTGAGGGGACAGCTTATGGCTACACCTTC; cdr3_aa: CASSEGTAYGYTF
j_call: TRBJ1-1; v_call: TRBV7-9; d_call: TRBD1; clone_size: -; cdr3_nt: TGTGCCAGCAGCCCTAAGGGCAGGGGGTTTAGGAACACTGAAGCTTTCTTT; cdr3_aa: CASSPKGRGFRNTEAFF
j_call: TRBJ2-5; v_call: TRBV2; d_call: -; clone_size: -; cdr3_nt: TGTGCCAGCAGTCCTGCCTTCAGGGAGACCCAGTACTTC; cdr3_aa: CASSPAFRETQYF
j_call: TRBJ2-7; v_call: TRBV6-6; d_call: TRBD2; clone_size: -; cdr3_nt: TGTGCCAGCAGTTACACTAGCGGGGGGTTCTACGAGCAGTACTTC; cdr3_aa: CASSYTSGGFYEQYF
j_call: TRBJ2-2; v_call: TRBV5-5; d_call: TRBD1; clone_size: -; cdr3_nt: TGTGCCAGCAGCTCAGAGGGACAGGGGTTTACCGGGGAGCTGTTTTTT; cdr3_aa: CASSSEGQGFTGELFF
j_call: TRBJ2-7; v_call: TRBV27; d_call: TRBD1; clone_size: -; cdr3_nt: TGTGCCAGCAGGGGGACAGGGAGCTCCTACGAGCAGTACTTC; cdr3_aa: CASRGTGSSYEQYF
j_call: TRBJ2-5; v_call: TRBV2; d_call: TRBD1; clone_size: once; cdr3_nt: TGTGCCAGCAGCTCTTGGGACAGAGAAGAGACCCAGTACTTC; cdr3_aa: CASSSWDREETQYF
j_call: TRBJ2-7; v_call: TRBV7-8; d_call: TRBD2; clone_size: -; cdr3_nt: TGTGCCAGCAGCTTACAGCGGGGGTACCTCTACGAGCAGTACTTC; cdr3_aa: CASSLQRGYLYEQYF
j_call: TRBJ2-5; v_call: TRBV19; d_call: TRBD2; clone_size: few; cdr3_nt: TGTGCCAGTAGTACAACTAGCGACGGGGCGGGAGAGACCCAGTACTTC; cdr3_aa: CASSTTSDGAGETQYF
j_call: TRBJ2-1; v_call: TRBV5-6; d_call: TRBD1; clone_size: once; cdr3_nt: TGTGCCAGCAGCCCGGGACAGATACTATACAATGAGCAGTTCTTC; cdr3_aa: CASSPGQILYNEQFF
j_call: TRBJ2-7; v_call: TRBV4-3; d_call: -; clone_size: few; cdr3_nt: TGCGCCAGCAGCCATTTAACAGGGTTGGGCGAGCAGTACTTC; cdr3_aa: CASSHLTGLGEQYF
j_call: TRBJ2-6; v_call: TRBV7-8; d_call: -; clone_size: few; cdr3_nt: TGTGCCAGCACCCTACCTACGGCTGGGGCCAACGTCCTGACTTTC; cdr3_aa: CASTLPTAGANVLTF
j_call: TRBJ2-3; v_call: TRBV5-1; d_call: -; clone_size: -; cdr3_nt: TGCGCCAGCAGTCGGGACTTCACAGATACGCAGTATTTT; cdr3_aa: CASSRDFTDTQYF
j_call: TRBJ1-3; v_call: TRBV18; d_call: -; clone_size: -; cdr3_nt: TGTGCCAGCTCACCAGCCCAGGGGACGCCAGGAAACACCATATATTTT; cdr3_aa: CASSPAQGTPGNTIYF
j_call: TRBJ1-5; v_call: TRBV7-2; d_call: -; clone_size: -; cdr3_nt: TGTGCCAGCAGCCCCCAGGGACAAGGATTTCAGCCCCAGCATTTT; cdr3_aa: CASSPQGQGFQPQHF
j_call: TRBJ1-6; v_call: TRBV15; d_call: TRBD1; clone_size: -; cdr3_nt: TGTGCCACTAGAAGTCCCGGGACAGGGGGGGATTCACCCCTCCACTTT; cdr3_aa: CATRSPGTGGDSPLHF
j_call: TRBJ2-7; v_call: TRBV5-1; d_call: TRBD1; clone_size: -; cdr3_nt: TGCGCCAGCAGCTCGGTGGGACAGGGGGCTAGTGAGCAGTACTTC; cdr3_aa: CASSSVGQGASEQYF
j_call: TRBJ1-6; v_call: TRBV30; d_call: TRBD1; clone_size: -; cdr3_nt: TGTGCCTGGCGGACAGGGTGGAATTCACCCCTCCACTTT; cdr3_aa: CAWRTGWNSPLHF
j_call: TRBJ1-1; v_call: TRBV7-6; d_call: -; clone_size: -; cdr3_nt: TGTGCCAGCAGCTTAGACAGGGCGGTAGCTTTCTTT; cdr3_aa: CASSLDRAVAFF
j_call: TRBJ2-2; v_call: TRBV5-1; d_call: TRBD1; clone_size: -; cdr3_nt: TGCGCCAGCAGCCCCCGGGACAGGGGCGAAGTCACGGGCACCGGGGAGCTGTTTTTT; cdr3_aa: CASSPRDRGEVTGTGELFF
j_call: TRBJ2-2; v_call: TRBV7-2; d_call: -; clone_size: -; cdr3_nt: TGTGCCAGCTTAATATCCGGGGAGCTGTTTTTT; cdr3_aa: CASLISGELFF
j_call: TRBJ1-5; v_call: TRBV27; d_call: -; clone_size: -; cdr3_nt: TGTGCCAGCAGTCCATGGACAGACCATAGCAATCAGCCCCAGCATTTT; cdr3_aa: CASSPWTDHSNQPQHF
j_call: TRBJ1-4; v_call: TRBV30; d_call: -; clone_size: -; cdr3_nt: TGTGCCTGGAGTGTAATTATACAGGAATCCGAAAAACTGTTTTTT; cdr3_aa: CAWSVIIQESEKLFF
j_call: TRBJ1-5; v_call: TRBV10-3; d_call: -; clone_size: once; cdr3_nt: TGTGCCATCAGTGGGGACATTTTACAGCCCCAGCATTTT; cdr3_aa: CAISGDILQPQHF
j_call: TRBJ2-7; v_call: TRBV6-1; d_call: TRBD2; clone_size: -; cdr3_nt: TGTGCCAGCAGTGAAGAATTTGGGGGGGGGATCTACGAGCAGTACTTC; cdr3_aa: CASSEEFGGGIYEQYF
j_call: TRBJ2-1; v_call: TRBV6-4; d_call: -; clone_size: -; cdr3_nt: TGTGCCAGCAGTGACTCCGGTAGCTCCTACAATGAGCAGTTCTTC; cdr3_aa: CASSDSGSSYNEQFF
j_call: TRBJ1-5; v_call: TRBV6-1; d_call: -; clone_size: -; cdr3_nt: TGTGCCAGCAGCGTGACAGATTATAGCAATCAGCCCCAGCATTTT; cdr3_aa: CASSVTDYSNQPQHF